Presented here are 14 T cell receptor beta chains from one specimen sequenced in a study of control samples from healthy donors and cancer patients. Clones were sequenced by immunoSEQ multiplex PCR, and TCRdb holds only the in-frame ones, with some missing. The repertoire consists of approximately 170,000 clones, with roughly nine tenths occurring once and the leading ten covering 0.65% to 0.75%. The sequencing sample was made of blood. These receptors were obtained from a woman in her thirties in good health.

The chain combines TRBV5-1 with TRBJ1-3; D not resolved. The CDR3 sequence is 14 residues long. The V gene's germline CDR1 is SGHRS and CDR2 YFSETQ. V was pared by 5 bases and J by 0 bases, with 9 bases between. This chain's CDR3 is CASSPRDSGNTIYF. CDR3 sequence (DNA): TGCGCCAGCAGTCCGCGGGACTCTGGAAACACCATATATTTT.

V is TRBV7-9 and J is TRBJ2-5, with 11 bases matching TRBD2. Per the germline V gene, CDR1 is SEHNR and CDR2 is FQNEAQ (reference sequence). After removal of 5 bases from V and 2 bases from J, the junction contained 4 bases not matched to a gene. The CDR3 covers 15 residues. CDR3: CASSLRLAGQETQYF. The CDR3 coding sequence is TGTGCCAGCAGCCTTCGACTAGCGGGACAAGAGACCCAGTACTTC.

V and J are TRBV2 and TRBJ2-3, with TRBD2 matching over 10 bases. This CDR3 comprises 16 residues. Germline CDR1 is SNHLY and CDR2 is FYNNEI. After removal of 7 bases from V and 5 bases from J, the junction contained 12 bases not matched to a gene. CDR3 residues: CASNAGLAGVIDTQYF. DNA for the CDR3: TGTGCCAGCAACGCCGGTCTAGCGGGAGTAATAGATACGCAGTATTTT.

The genes are TRBV30 and TRBJ2-1; 10 bases match TRBD2. This CDR3 comprises 14 residues. Unmatched junction bases numbered 6, after V lost 2 bases and J lost 8 bases. Germline CDR1 GTSNPN, CDR2 SVGIG (reference sequence). This CDR3 is CAWSTPSGSHEQFF. For the CDR3, the DNA is TGTGCCTGGAGTACCCCTAGCGGGAGCCATGAGCAGTTCTTC.

This clone was seen only a few times. The rearrangement joins TRBV5-6 to TRBJ2-3; D possibly matches TRBD1 or TRBD2 (5 bases each). Between the trimmed V and J ends, which lost 4 bases and 6 bases, there was a span of 12 bases. From germline, CDR1 is SGHDT and CDR2 YYEEEE. The CDR3 length is 13 residues. Here the CDR3 reads CASSLGTVDTQYF. CDR3 nucleotide sequence: TGTGCCAGCAGCCTGGGGACGGTTGATACGCAGTATTTT.

V gene TRBV21-1 combines with J gene TRBJ1-3; TRBD1 was called by the table and not checked on the DNA. TRBV21-1 is an annotated pseudogene. There are 21 residues in the CDR3. CDR3 residues: CASSRGNREATIQGAGNTIYF. CDR3 bases: TGTGCCAGCAGCAGGGGGAACAGGGAAGCGACAATACAGGGGGCTGGAAACACCATATATTTT.

The chain has TRBV18 and TRBJ2-7; D gene uncertain. V was pared by 5 bases and J by 0 bases, with 11 bases between. The germline V gene has CDR1 KGHSH and CDR2 LQKENI. The CDR3 sequence is 14 residues long. CDR3 in amino acids: CASSNSDPSYEQYF. The CDR3 DNA follows: TGTGCCAGCTCAAACAGTGACCCCTCCTACGAGCAGTACTTC. Filled out from reference TRBV18 and TRBJ2-7, the complete variable domain reads NAGVMQNPRHLVRRRGQEARLRCSPMKGHSHVYWYRQLPEEGLKFMVYLQKENIIDESGMPKERFSAEFPKEGPSILRIQQVVRGDSAAYFCASSNSDPSYEQYFGPGTRLTVT.

The chain uses TRBV5-1 and TRBJ2-1; 12 bases are shared with TRBD2. CDR3 size: 15 residues. The trim removed 0 bases at V and 10 bases at J, leaving 5 bases unmatched. Germline V gene lookup returns CDR1 SGHRS and CDR2 YFSETQ. The CDR3 coding sequence is TGCGCCAGCAGCTTGGGTAGTCTAGCGGGAGGGGAGCAGTTCTTC. It specifies CASSLGSLAGGEQFF.

J is TRBJ1-4 and V is TRBV10-3; 8 bases match TRBD1. Germline values: CDR1 ENHRY, CDR2 SYGVKD. The CDR3 runs 15 residues. After removal of 0 bases from V and 6 bases from J, the junction contained 3 bases not matched to a gene. CDR3 sequence (DNA): TGTGCCATCAGTGAGTCCTGGACAGGGCATGAAAAACTGTTTTTT. This gives the protein CAISESWTGHEKLFF.

V gene TRBV14 combines with J gene TRBJ1-1, with a possible D match to TRBD1 (6 bases). V was pared by 3 bases and J by 10 bases, with 15 bases between. CDR3 length equals 13 residues. Germline CDR1 SGHDN, CDR2 FVKESK. CDR3 coding DNA: TGTGCCAGCAGCCAGACGCAGGGGAGGGGAGCTTTCTTT. Amino acids: CASSQTQGRGAFF. Looking up the rest from reference TRBV14 and TRBJ1-1 gives the full variable domain: EAGVTQFPSHSVIEKGQTVTLRCDPISGHDNLYWYRRVMGKEIKFLLHFVKESKQDESGMPNNRFLAERTGGTYSTLKVQPAELEDSGVYFCASSQTQGRGAFFGQGTRLTVV.

Only one count was recorded for this clone. The chain couples TRBV7-9 to TRBJ1-1, with D possibly being TRBD1 (6 bases). The ends were cut back, 4 bases at V and 1 base at J, with 7 bases in the middle. Germline loops: CDR1 SEHNR, CDR2 FQNEAQ (reference sequence). CDR3 length: 13 amino acids. This CDR3 reads CASSSGENTEAFF. The CDR3, as DNA: TGTGCCAGCAGCTCAGGGGAGAACACTGAAGCTTTCTTT.

Worth noting for this clone: At one end the junction does not follow the germline gene, possibly because of a read error. The gene calls are TRBV7-9 and TRBJ1-1; D gene unclear. Germline lookup yields CDR1 SEHNR and CDR2 FQNEAQ (reference sequence). The CDR3 totals 14 residues. CDR3 DNA: TGTGCCACCAGCCCCGAGGAGTGGCCTACTGAAGCTTTCTTT. Its translation: CATSPEEWPTEAFF. The full variable domain, its missing parts supplied by reference TRBV7-9 and TRBJ1-1, is DTGVSQNPRHKITKRGQNVTFRCDPISEHNRLYWYRQTLGQGPEFLTYFQNEAQLEKSRLLSDRFSAERPKGSFSTLEIQRTEQGDSAMYLCATSPEEWPTEAFFGQGTRLTVV.

V gene TRBV18 combines with J gene TRBJ2-1; tentative D call: TRBD2 (6 bases). This CDR3 contains 16 residues. Trimming shortened V by 0 bases and J by 4 bases, and 13 bases separated the two germline ends. The germline gives CDR1 KGHSH, CDR2 LQKENI. The CDR3 DNA sequence: TGTGCCAGCTCACCACCGAACGGGAGAGCTTACAATGAGCAGTTCTTC. Translation gives CASSPPNGRAYNEQFF. Drawing the rest from reference TRBV18 and TRBJ2-1, the complete variable domain is NAGVMQNPRHLVRRRGQEARLRCSPMKGHSHVYWYRQLPEEGLKFMVYLQKENIIDESGMPKERFSAEFPKEGPSILRIQQVVRGDSAAYFCASSPPNGRAYNEQFFGPGTRLTVL.

This chain connects TRBV29-1 to TRBJ2-7, with 10 bases identical to TRBD2. Germline-derived CDR1 and CDR2 are SQVTM and ANQGSEA. The J segment lost 3 bases and the V segment lost 6 bases, leaving 5 bases of the junction unmatched. The CDR3 is 13 amino acids. CDR3 sequence reads: CSVRTSGFYEQYF. The DNA of the CDR3 is TGCAGCGTGCGGACTAGCGGCTTCTACGAGCAGTACTTC.